The clone carrying this TCR beta chain occurred many times. This specimen belongs to a study of early T cells in non-severe SARS-CoV-2 infection. TCRdb analysed the 5' RACE reads with MiXCR anew, one entry per CDR3 protein. The repertoire has tens of thousands of distinct CDR3 sequences, over 7% of them found once; the top ten carry 9.4%. The sequenced sample was whole blood. The TCR sequence derives from an adult who was a healthcare worker with PCR-confirmed SARS-CoV-2 infection or an uninfected control (not recorded which).

The CDR3 nucleotides read TGCGCCAGCAGCCGGGTCCAAGGGGCTAACACCGGGGAGCTGTTTTTT. This sequence encodes CASSRVQGANTGELFF. The chain has TRBV10-2 and TRBJ2-2; D is possibly TRBD1 (5 bases). CDR3 size: 16 residues. In germline, CDR1 is WSHSY, CDR2 SAAADI. V lost 6 bases, J lost 2 bases, and 16 bases lay in between.